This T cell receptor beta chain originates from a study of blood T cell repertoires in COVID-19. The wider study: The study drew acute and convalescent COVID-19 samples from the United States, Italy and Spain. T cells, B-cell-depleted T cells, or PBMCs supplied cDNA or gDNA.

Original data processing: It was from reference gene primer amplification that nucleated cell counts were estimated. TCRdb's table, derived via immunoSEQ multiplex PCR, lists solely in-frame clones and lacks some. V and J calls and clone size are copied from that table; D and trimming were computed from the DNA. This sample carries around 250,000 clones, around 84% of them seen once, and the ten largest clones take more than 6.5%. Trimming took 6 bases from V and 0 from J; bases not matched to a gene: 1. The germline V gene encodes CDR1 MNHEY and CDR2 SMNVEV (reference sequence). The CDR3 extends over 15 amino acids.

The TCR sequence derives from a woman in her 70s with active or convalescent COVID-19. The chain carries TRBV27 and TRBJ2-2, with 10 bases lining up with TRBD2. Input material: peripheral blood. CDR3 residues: CASRLAGPNTGELFF. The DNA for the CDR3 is TGTGCCAGCAGACTAGCGGGACCGAACACCGGGGAGCTGTTTTTT.